One and the same sample provided the 18 T cell receptor beta chains below, sequenced in a study of human T cells and chemical hapten exposure. One entry per CDR3 protein results from TCRdb running MiXCR on the RACE reads. The table records approximately 80,000 distinct CDR3 sequences, about 10% of them present only once. Time point specified: patch test 2, 6 weeks after DPC sensitization. The sample's treatment: therapeutic diphenylcyclopropenone sensitization with weekly scalp DPC. The sequencing used whole blood, collected in connection with sensitization to the hapten diphenylcyclopropenone (DPC). These receptors were collected from a woman in her 50s with alopecia areata. Some clones in this sample may be carry-over from other donors' samples.

The chain couples TRBV5-8 to TRBJ2-1; 10 bases align to TRBD2. The CDR3 is made up of 15 amino acids. The junction had 9 bases not matched to a gene; V was cut back by 6 bases and J by 6 bases. Germline V gene lookup returns CDR1 SGHTS and CDR2 YDEGEE. The CDR3 region is CASNWGSGRANEQFF. The DNA of the CDR3 is TGTGCCAGCAACTGGGGGAGCGGGAGGGCCAATGAGCAGTTCTTC.

At least ten counts were recorded for this clonotype. This sequence joins TRBV18 and TRBJ1-6; D gene ambiguous. Trimming shortened V by 3 bases and J by 6 bases, and 0 bases separated the two germline ends. The CDR3 extends over 11 amino acids. Per the germline V gene, CDR1 is KGHSH and CDR2 is LQKENI. The CDR3 is CASSPNSPLHF. The CDR3 nucleotides are TGTGCCAGCTCACCTAATTCACCCCTCCACTTT.

This chain joins TRBV30 and TRBJ2-3, with a weak D call TRBD2 (6 bases). Germline V gene sequence: CDR1 GTSNPN, CDR2 SVGIG (reference sequence). V lost 3 bases, J lost 1 base, and 11 bases lay in between. The CDR3 consists of 14 residues. In nucleotides, the CDR3 is TGTGCCTGGAGGTTGCGACTAGGCACAGATACGCAGTATTTT. It encodes CAWRLRLGTDTQYF.

This clonotype was counted at least ten times. CDR3 residues: CSASRGAGETQYF. The CDR3 DNA reads as TGCAGTGCTAGTAGGGGGGCAGGAGAGACCCAGTACTTC. The V and J genes are TRBV20-1 and TRBJ2-5; the D call may be TRBD1 or TRBD2 (6 bases each). Germline-derived CDR1 and CDR2 are DFQATT and SNEGSKA (reference sequence). CDR3 length: 13 amino acids. Trimming pared 3 bases from V and 4 bases from J, leaving 12 bases between.

This clonotype occurred many times. The V call is TRBV29-1, the J call TRBJ2-3; the D gene is possibly TRBD1 (6 bases). Germline V gene lookup returns CDR1 SQVTM and CDR2 ANQGSEA. Trimming pared 7 bases from V and 0 bases from J, leaving 11 bases between. The CDR3 covers 13 residues. The CDR3 DNA sequence: TGCAGCGCCAGGGACACTAGCACAGATACGCAGTATTTT. It encodes CSARDTSTDTQYF.

The chain has TRBV18 and TRBJ2-1; 7 bases align to TRBD1. CDR3 length: 15 amino acids. In germline, CDR1 is KGHSH, CDR2 LQKENI. The V gene end was trimmed by 5 bases and the J gene end by 12 bases; junction bases not matched to a gene: 16. The CDR3 spells CASSSSGGRATGQFF. The CDR3 DNA is TGTGCCAGCTCAAGCTCAGGGGGACGGGCGACGGGGCAGTTCTTC.

The chain has TRBV4-3 and TRBJ2-1; the match to TRBD2 covers 7 bases. The V gene end was trimmed by 3 bases and the J gene end by 0 bases; junction bases not matched to a gene: 5. The CDR3 spans 16 residues. Germline V gene sequence: CDR1 LGHNA, CDR2 YSLEER. The CDR3 spells CASSHASGSSYNEQFF. CDR3 DNA sequence: TGCGCCAGCAGCCACGCTAGCGGCAGCTCCTACAATGAGCAGTTCTTC.

This clonotype appeared many times. The CDR3 bases are TGCAGCGTTGACATGGAGGGGGAGACCCAGTACTTC. This encodes CSVDMEGETQYF. The chain links TRBV29-1 to TRBJ2-5; D possibly corresponds to TRBD2 (6 bases). Between the trimmed V and J ends, which lost 3 bases and 5 bases, there was a span of 10 bases. The CDR3 contains 12 residues. Germline CDR1 is SQVTM and CDR2 is ANQGSEA. The whole variable domain, remainder taken from reference TRBV29-1 and TRBJ2-5, is SAVISQKPSRDICQRGTSLTIQCQVDSQVTMMFWYRQQPGQSLTLIATANQGSEATYESGFVIDKFPISRPNLTFSTLTVSNMSPEDSSIYLCSVDMEGETQYFGPGTRLLVL.

This clonotype was detected many times. V and J are TRBV29-1 and TRBJ2-3; TRBD2 matches 8 bases. The V segment lost 3 bases and the J segment 0 bases; nucleotides outside the gene matches: 5. This CDR3 region has 15 residues. Germline assignment: CDR1 SQVTM and CDR2 ANQGSEA. The CDR3 sequence: CSVDNSGASTDTQYF. CDR3 bases: TGCAGCGTTGATAATAGCGGGGCTAGCACAGATACGCAGTATTTT.

In its sample, this clonotype was seen many times. The rearrangement uses TRBV29-1 and TRBJ2-1; 7 positions match TRBD2. V lost 7 bases and J lost 8; bases outside the gene matches: 14. The length of the CDR3 is 14 residues. Germline CDR1 SQVTM, CDR2 ANQGSEA. The chain's CDR3 is CSAVGGGSKDEQFF. In DNA form, the CDR3 reads TGCAGCGCCGTCGGAGGCGGGAGTAAGGATGAGCAGTTCTTC.

This clonotype came up many times. The gene calls are TRBV7-8 and TRBJ1-5, with a weak D call TRBD1 (5 bases). The CDR3 is 15 amino acids. V gave up 2 bases and J gave up 6 bases, with 14 bases separating them. Germline loops: CDR1 SGHVS, CDR2 FQNEAQ. The CDR3 sequence is CASSLLTQAGQPQHF. The CDR3 DNA reads TGTGCCAGCAGCTTACTTACACAGGCGGGTCAGCCCCAGCATTTT.

The CDR3 DNA reads as TGTGCCAGCTCACGAATTGTACTAGCGGGGAACACCGGGGAGCTGTTTTTT. Residues: CASSRIVLAGNTGELFF. The rearrangement links TRBV18 to TRBJ2-2; TRBD2 agrees at 9 bases. The V and J ends lost 4 bases and 1 base, in that order; junction bases with no gene match: 7. Germline-derived CDR1 and CDR2 are KGHSH and LQKENI. CDR3 size: 17 residues.

This clonotype has ten or more counts. This sequence joins TRBV18 and TRBJ2-7, with TRBD1 matching over 8 bases. Unmatched junction bases numbered 8, after V lost 6 bases and J lost 1 base. The CDR3 is 15 amino acids. Germline V lookup: CDR1 KGHSH, CDR2 LQKENI. CDR3 coding DNA: TGTGCCAGCTCGGGACGGACAGGGAATTCCTACGAGCAGTACTTC. Its translation is CASSGRTGNSYEQYF.

This clonotype came up many times. The CDR3 DNA reads TGTGCCAGCAGTTTATTTTTTCAAGGGACGGAAAACTATGGCTACACCTTC. It specifies CASSLFFQGTENYGYTF. V usage is TRBV27 and J usage is TRBJ1-2, with D perhaps TRBD1 (5 bases). Germline V gene lookup returns CDR1 MNHEY and CDR2 SMNVEV (reference sequence). The germline V and J ends were trimmed by 1 base and 2 bases, with 17 bases remaining between them. This CDR3 spans 17 amino acids.

The chain joins TRBV20-1 to TRBJ2-1; 7 positions match TRBD2. The germline V gene has CDR1 DFQATT and CDR2 SNEGSKA (reference sequence). The CDR3 consists of 14 residues. Germline trimming cut 1 base from V and 9 bases from J; bases unmatched to any gene: 9. Here the CDR3 reads CSARGAGDLGEQFF. In DNA form, the CDR3 reads TGCAGTGCTAGAGGGGCGGGAGACCTGGGTGAGCAGTTCTTC.

The chain joins TRBV28 to TRBJ1-1; D not certain. Between the trimmed V and J ends, which lost 2 bases and 2 bases, there was a span of 9 bases. The germline CDR1 and CDR2 sequences are MDHEN and SYDVKM. The CDR3 is made up of 14 amino acids. The CDR3 sequence: CASSLSRANTEAFF. CDR3 nucleotides: TGTGCCAGCAGTTTAAGTCGGGCAAACACTGAAGCTTTCTTT.

V usage is TRBV19 and J usage is TRBJ2-7, with 9 bases matching TRBD1. Trimming cost V 3 bases and J 3 bases; bases outside gene matches: 3. This CDR3 is built from 14 residues. CDR1 and CDR2 from the germline V gene are LNHDA and SQIVND (reference sequence). The CDR3 spells CASSMGQGSYEQYF. Written as DNA, the CDR3 is TGTGCCAGTAGTATGGGACAGGGTAGCTACGAGCAGTACTTC. Full variable domain (missing parts from reference TRBV19 and TRBJ2-7): DGGITQSPKYLFRKEGQNVTLSCEQNLNHDAMYWYRQDPGQGLRLIYYSQIVNDFQKGDIAEGYSVSREKKESFPLTVTSAQKNPTAFYLCASSMGQGSYEQYFGPGTRLTVT.

The chain carries TRBV2 and TRBJ2-3, with 9 nucleotides matching TRBD2. CDR3 length equals 16 residues. Germline assignment: CDR1 SNHLY and CDR2 FYNNEI. The ends lost 6 bases at V and 2 bases at J; junction bases unmatched: 9. The CDR3 region is CASSPGLAGITDTQYF. The DNA of the CDR3 is TGTGCCAGCAGCCCAGGGCTAGCGGGGATCACAGATACGCAGTATTTT.